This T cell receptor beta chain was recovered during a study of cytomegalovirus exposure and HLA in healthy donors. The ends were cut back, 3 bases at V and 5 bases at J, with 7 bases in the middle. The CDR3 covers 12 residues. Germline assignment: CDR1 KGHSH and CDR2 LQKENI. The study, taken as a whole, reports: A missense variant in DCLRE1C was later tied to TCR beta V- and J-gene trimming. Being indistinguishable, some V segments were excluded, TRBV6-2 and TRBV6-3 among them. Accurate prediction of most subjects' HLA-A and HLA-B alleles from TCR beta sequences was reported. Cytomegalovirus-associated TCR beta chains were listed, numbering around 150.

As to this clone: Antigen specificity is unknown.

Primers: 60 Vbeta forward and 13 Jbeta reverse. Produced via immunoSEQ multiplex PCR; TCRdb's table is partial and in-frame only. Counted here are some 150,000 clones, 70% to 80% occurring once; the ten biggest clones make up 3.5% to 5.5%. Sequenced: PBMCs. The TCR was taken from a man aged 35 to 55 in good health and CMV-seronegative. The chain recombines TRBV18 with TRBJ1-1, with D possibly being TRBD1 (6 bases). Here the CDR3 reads CASSPQGTEAFF. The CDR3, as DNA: TGTGCCAGCTCACCCCAGGGGACTGAAGCTTTCTTT.